These T cell receptor beta chains were read from a single sample in a study of shared clonotypes between healthy human individuals. Some clones are missing from TCRdb's copy, which holds only in-frame ones; the method was immunoSEQ multiplex PCR. Of some 2,000,000 clones in the sample, roughly 95% were seen once. Sequenced: naive CD4+ T cells sorted from blood. The origin of the receptors is a young man in good health. CDR3s include the opening cysteine and the closing phenylalanine or tryptophan. D genes are given only for firm matches. Only part of the rows carry a size: once, few, many, or a class if the clone is expanded.

j_gene: TRBJ2-7; d_gene: TRBD1; abundance: NA; v_gene: TRBV5-4; CDR3nt: TGTGCCAGCAGGCCGGGACAGGGGTCCTACGAGCAGTACTTC; CDR3aa: CASRPGQGSYEQYF
j_gene: TRBJ2-3; d_gene: TRBD2; abundance: NA; v_gene: TRBV2; CDR3nt: TGTGCCAGCAGGGTGACTAGCGGGGGCCCAGATACGCAGTATTTT; CDR3aa: CASRVTSGGPDTQYF
j_gene: TRBJ2-7; d_gene: TRBD2; abundance: NA; v_gene: TRBV15; CDR3nt: TGTGCCACCAGCAGAGACCCCCCTTGGGGGGGGTCCTACGAGCAGTACTTC; CDR3aa: CATSRDPPWGGSYEQYF
j_gene: TRBJ1-6; d_gene: NA; abundance: NA; v_gene: TRBV7-9; CDR3nt: TGTGCCAGCAGCTTAGGTGGACAGCGACGAAATTCACCCCTCCACTTT; CDR3aa: CASSLGGQRRNSPLHF
j_gene: TRBJ2-1; d_gene: NA; abundance: once; v_gene: TRBV7-9; CDR3nt: TGTGCCAGCAGCCCAACAGGAAACAATGAGCAGTTCTTC; CDR3aa: CASSPTGNNEQFF
j_gene: TRBJ2-5; d_gene: NA; abundance: once; v_gene: TRBV10-3; CDR3nt: TGTGCCATCAGTGCCGGACCATCAGGGGAGACCCAGTACTTC; CDR3aa: CAISAGPSGETQYF
j_gene: TRBJ2-1; d_gene: TRBD2; abundance: NA; v_gene: TRBV6-1; CDR3nt: TGTGCCAGCAGGCTAGCGGGGGGGCCCTTCAATGAGCAGTTCTTC; CDR3aa: CASRLAGGPFNEQFF
j_gene: TRBJ2-1; d_gene: TRBD2; abundance: NA; v_gene: TRBV30; CDR3nt: TGTGCCTGGAGTGTAAGAGGGCTAGCGGGGGGGCGCAATGAGCAGTTCTTC; CDR3aa: CAWSVRGLAGGRNEQFF
j_gene: TRBJ2-7; d_gene: NA; abundance: NA; v_gene: TRBV10-1; CDR3nt: TGCGCCAGCAGTGATGGCCGAAACCCCCCCTACGAGCAGTACTTC; CDR3aa: CASSDGRNPPYEQYF
j_gene: TRBJ1-6; d_gene: NA; abundance: NA; v_gene: TRBV6-5; CDR3nt: TGTGCCAGCAATAGGGGATCCGTATGGAATTCACCCCTCCACTTT; CDR3aa: CASNRGSVWNSPLHF
j_gene: TRBJ1-1; d_gene: NA; abundance: NA; v_gene: TRBV6-5; CDR3nt: TGTGCCAGCAGTTACTCCGACAGTACAGAAGCTTTCTTT; CDR3aa: CASSYSDSTEAFF
j_gene: TRBJ1-1; d_gene: TRBD1; abundance: NA; v_gene: TRBV28; CDR3nt: TGTGCCAGCAGTTTAAGAGTACGGGGACAGGGAGCTTTCTTT; CDR3aa: CASSLRVRGQGAFF
j_gene: TRBJ2-5; d_gene: TRBD1; abundance: NA; v_gene: TRBV19; CDR3nt: TGTGCCAGTAGTATAGCCGCGACAGGGGGCGGTGAGACCCAGTACTTC; CDR3aa: CASSIAATGGGETQYF
j_gene: TRBJ2-5; d_gene: NA; abundance: once; v_gene: TRBV2; CDR3nt: TGTGCCAGCGGACAGCAAGAGACCCAGTACTTC; CDR3aa: CASGQQETQYF
j_gene: TRBJ2-7; d_gene: TRBD1; abundance: NA; v_gene: TRBV2; CDR3nt: TGTGCCAGCAGTGATAGGGACAGGGAATACGAGCAGTACTTC; CDR3aa: CASSDRDREYEQYF
j_gene: TRBJ2-2; d_gene: NA; abundance: NA; v_gene: TRBV30; CDR3nt: TGTGCCTGGAGCCATACTCCCACCGGGGAGCTGTTTTTT; CDR3aa: CAWSHTPTGELFF
j_gene: TRBJ2-2; d_gene: TRBD1; abundance: NA; v_gene: TRBV6-5; CDR3nt: TGTGCCAGCACCACAAGACAGGGAAACACCGGGGAGCTGTTTTTT; CDR3aa: CASTTRQGNTGELFF
j_gene: TRBJ1-4; d_gene: NA; abundance: NA; v_gene: TRBV6-6; CDR3nt: TGTGCCAGCAGCGACAGCGCAACTAATGAAAAACTGTTTTTT; CDR3aa: CASSDSATNEKLFF
j_gene: TRBJ2-1; d_gene: NA; abundance: NA; v_gene: TRBV30; CDR3nt: TGTGCCTGCGCCCCCAAGAGCAATGAGCAGTTCTTC; CDR3aa: CACAPKSNEQFF
j_gene: TRBJ1-5; d_gene: NA; abundance: NA; v_gene: TRBV30; CDR3nt: TGTGCCTGGAGTGCTGGGGTATATCAGCCCCAGCATTTT; CDR3aa: CAWSAGVYQPQHF
j_gene: TRBJ1-2; d_gene: TRBD1; abundance: NA; v_gene: TRBV19; CDR3nt: TGTGCCAGTAGTGCACAGGGGTGGGGCTATGGCTACACCTTC; CDR3aa: CASSAQGWGYGYTF
j_gene: TRBJ1-2; d_gene: NA; abundance: NA; v_gene: TRBV25-1; CDR3nt: TGTGCCAGCAGTGAATTAGGGGTGAGGAGCTACACCTTC; CDR3aa: CASSELGVRSYTF
j_gene: TRBJ2-5; d_gene: NA; abundance: NA; v_gene: TRBV4-1; CDR3nt: TGCGCCAGCAGCCAAGATCAGGAGGTCCGGCAAGAGACCCAGTACTTC; CDR3aa: CASSQDQEVRQETQYF
j_gene: TRBJ2-7; d_gene: NA; abundance: NA; v_gene: TRBV7-7; CDR3nt: TGTGCTAGCAGCTTAGAGGCAGGGAACGAGCAGTACTTC; CDR3aa: CASSLEAGNEQYF
j_gene: TRBJ1-6; d_gene: NA; abundance: NA; v_gene: TRBV6-6; CDR3nt: TGTGCCAGCAGCCTCAGGGGATTTAATTCACCCCTCCACTTT; CDR3aa: CASSLRGFNSPLHF
j_gene: TRBJ1-6; d_gene: NA; abundance: NA; v_gene: TRBV27; CDR3nt: TGTGCCAGCAGTCTTCCCCAGGGACGTTCACCCCTCCACTTT; CDR3aa: CASSLPQGRSPLHF
j_gene: TRBJ2-1; d_gene: TRBD1; abundance: NA; v_gene: TRBV10-2; CDR3nt: TGCGCCAGCAGTTTTGGACAGGGGTTATACAATGAGCAGTTCTTC; CDR3aa: CASSFGQGLYNEQFF
j_gene: TRBJ2-5; d_gene: TRBD1; abundance: NA; v_gene: TRBV5-1; CDR3nt: TGCGCCAGCAGCTTGGGAGGGGGCGAAAAGACCCAGTACTTC; CDR3aa: CASSLGGGEKTQYF